Listed below are T cell receptor beta chains from one sample, sequenced in a study of blood T cell repertoires in COVID-19. The table came from immunoSEQ multiplex PCR; TCRdb's copy has only in-frame clones and leaves some out. This sample has around 230,000 clones, with approximately 88% found just once. The source material was PBMCs or T cells enriched from blood (not recorded which). Receptors originate from a man aged 18 to 29 with acute COVID-19. The CDR3 runs from the conserved cysteine through the conserved F or W. The order of the fields is J gene, clone size, D gene, V gene, CDR3 protein, CDR3 DNA. D genes are given only for firm matches. Rows may omit the clone size; those that give it use once, few, many or a size class.

>TRBJ2-7|NA|NA|TRBV5-1
CASSPDSLDEQYF
TGCGCCAGCAGCCCGGACAGCCTGGACGAGCAGTACTTC
>TRBJ2-7|NA|TRBD1|TRBV16
CASSQQRGQEQYF
TGTGCCAGCAGCCAACAGAGGGGGCAGGAGCAGTACTTC
>TRBJ2-7|once|TRBD2|TRBV9
CASSVGTSGSRGVDEQYF
TGTGCCAGCAGCGTAGGGACTAGCGGGAGCCGGGGTGTGGACGAGCAGTACTTC
>TRBJ1-3|NA|NA|TRBV6-5
CASSYTQSSGNTIYF
TGTGCCAGCAGTTACACGCAGTCTTCTGGAAACACCATATATTTT
>TRBJ2-2|NA|NA|TRBV4-1
CASSQGVKSTGELFF
TGCGCCAGCAGCCAAGGAGTAAAGAGCACCGGGGAGCTGTTTTTT
>TRBJ1-4|NA|NA|TRBV5-1
CASSLTGTTTNEKLFF
TGCGCCAGCAGCTTGACAGGGACCACAACTAATGAAAAACTGTTTTTT
>TRBJ1-4|NA|NA|TRBV2
CASRTTWNEKLFF
TGTGCCAGCAGGACAACTTGGAATGAAAAACTGTTTTTT
>TRBJ2-7|NA|TRBD1|TRBV10-3
CAISGQTGISYEQYF
TGTGCCATCAGCGGCCAGACAGGGATATCCTACGAGCAGTACTTC
>TRBJ2-1|once|TRBD2|TRBV25-1
CASSEEREGQNEQFF
TGTGCCAGCAGTGAAGAACGGGAGGGCCAAAATGAGCAGTTCTTC
>TRBJ2-7|NA|TRBD2|TRBV28
CASSAGAVYEQYF
TGTGCCAGCAGTGCGGGAGCGGTTTACGAGCAGTACTTC
>TRBJ1-5|NA|NA|TRBV6-5
CASRAYNGGDQPQHF
TGTGCCAGCAGAGCCTATAACGGAGGCGATCAGCCCCAGCATTTT
>TRBJ2-2|few|NA|TRBV24-1
CATGRGTGELFF
TGTGCCACCGGAAGAGGCACCGGGGAGCTGTTTTTT
>TRBJ2-3|NA|NA|TRBV7-9
CASSLASSELGDTQYF
TGTGCCAGCAGCTTAGCAAGCAGCGAACTGGGAGATACGCAGTATTTT
>TRBJ2-7|once|TRBD2|TRBV27
CARGLAGSYEQYF
TGTGCCAGGGGACTAGCGGGATCCTACGAGCAGTACTTC
>TRBJ1-5|NA|TRBD1|TRBV30
CAWSRPGGRSNQPQHF
TGTGCCTGGAGTCGCCCAGGGGGCAGGAGCAATCAGCCCCAGCATTTT
>TRBJ1-3|NA|NA|TRBV21-1
CASSLSTGFSGNTIYF
TGTGCCAGCAGCCTCTCCACAGGGTTCTCTGGAAACACCATATATTTT
>TRBJ2-5|NA|NA|TRBV28
CASSSYSLSQYF
TGTGCCAGCAGTTCCTACAGTCTGAGCCAGTACTTC
>TRBJ2-5|NA|NA|TRBV9
CASSPGRGRETQYF
TGTGCCAGCAGCCCAGGACGGGGAAGGGAGACCCAGTACTTC
>TRBJ2-1|NA|TRBD2|TRBV6-2/TRBV6-3
CASSYSLHLAGDENEQFF
TGTGCCAGCAGTTACTCGCTCCATCTAGCGGGAGACGAGAATGAGCAGTTCTTC
>TRBJ1-6|NA|TRBD1|TRBV19
CASSSGTGNSPLHF
TGTGCCAGTAGTTCCGGGACAGGGAATTCACCCCTCCACTTT
>TRBJ2-3|NA|NA|TRBV6-5
CASSNHRDTQYF
TGTGCCAGCAGTAATCATAGAGATACGCAGTATTTT
>TRBJ1-1|NA|NA|TRBV10-1
CASSEDPGENTEAFF
TGCGCCAGCAGTGAGGACCCCGGGGAGAACACTGAAGCTTTCTTT